The 25 T cell receptor beta chains in this list originate from one sample, sequenced in a study of shared clonotypes between healthy human individuals. Sequenced by immunoSEQ multiplex PCR; TCRdb stores in-frame clones only, minus some. This sample has approximately 530,000 clones, with 96% found just once. Specimen: naive CD4+ T cells sorted from blood. The sample's subset: CD45RA+ positively selected. The receptors come from a woman aged 25 to 39 in good health.

This chain connects TRBV27 to TRBJ2-7, with D perhaps TRBD1 (6 bases). CDR3 size: 15 residues. Germline CDR1 and CDR2: MNHEY and SMNVEV (reference sequence). Trimming took 2 bases from V and 3 from J, leaving 14 bases between them. The CDR3 loop is CASSLGGRVFYEQYF. DNA for the CDR3: TGTGCCAGCAGTTTAGGGGGCAGGGTATTCTACGAGCAGTACTTC.

The rearrangement links TRBV7-9 to TRBJ2-7; TRBD2 matches at 11 bases. Germline trimming cut 6 bases from V and 4 bases from J; bases unmatched to any gene: 8. Germline V gene lookup returns CDR1 SEHNR and CDR2 FQNEAQ (reference sequence). CDR3 length: 15 residues. The chain's CDR3 is CASSSRLAGNYEQYF. The CDR3 DNA reads TGTGCCAGCAGTTCCCGACTAGCGGGGAATTACGAGCAGTACTTC.

The rearrangement uses TRBV28 and TRBJ2-7; maybe TRBD2 (6 bases). The germline CDR1 and CDR2 sequences are MDHEN and SYDVKM. The CDR3 is 17 amino acids. V gave up 4 bases and J gave up 2 bases, with 21 bases separating them. DNA of the CDR3: TGTGCCAGCAGTTCCCCCCGGGGAGCGGGTTTTGCCTACGAGCAGTACTTC. Translating it yields CASSSPRGAGFAYEQYF. Looking up the rest from reference TRBV28 and TRBJ2-7 gives the full variable domain: DVKVTQSSRYLVKRTGEKVFLECVQDMDHENMFWYRQDPGLGLRLIYFSYDVKMKEKGDIPEGYSVSREKKERFSLILESASTNQTSMYLCASSSPRGAGFAYEQYFGPGTRLTVT.

This clone turned up a few times. V gene TRBV5-1 combines with J gene TRBJ2-7, with 7 positions matching TRBD2. The germline V gene encodes CDR1 SGHRS and CDR2 YFSETQ. Losses at the gene ends were 0 bases for V and 0 bases for J; bases not matched to a gene: 3. The CDR3 spans 15 residues. As DNA, the CDR3 is TGCGCCAGCAGCTTGGCCGGCGGGAGCTCCTACGAGCAGTACTTC. Its protein is CASSLAGGSSYEQYF.

The chain is built from TRBV7-8 and TRBJ2-7; 9 nucleotides align to TRBD2. The V and J ends lost 3 bases and 3 bases, in that order; junction bases with no gene match: 3. Germline CDR1 SGHVS, CDR2 FQNEAQ. There are 14 residues in the CDR3. For the CDR3, the DNA is TGTGCCAGCAGCTTGCGGGAGGGCCACTACGAGCAGTACTTC. This sequence encodes CASSLREGHYEQYF. Using reference TRBV7-8 and TRBJ2-7 for the parts outside the CDR3, the full variable domain is GAGVSQSPRYKVAKRGQDVALRCDPISGHVSLFWYQQALGQGPEFLTYFQNEAQLDKSGLPSDRFFAERPEGSVSTLKIQRTQQEDSAVYLCASSLREGHYEQYFGPGTRLTVT.

The chain combines TRBV4-1 with TRBJ1-2; a possible D gene is TRBD1 (6 bases). CDR3 length equals 16 residues. Germline loops: CDR1 MGHRA, CDR2 YSYEKL. Trimming stripped 2 bases from V and 2 bases from J, with 15 bases between. The CDR3 DNA sequence: TGCGCCAGCAGCCAATTTTTAACACAGGGAAACTATGGCTACACCTTC. Translating it yields CASSQFLTQGNYGYTF.

The V gene is TRBV10-1, the J gene TRBJ1-1; TRBD1 matches at 7 bases. The CDR3 extends over 11 amino acids. V was pared by 6 bases and J by 12 bases, with 7 bases of the junction left unmatched. CDR1 and CDR2 from the germline V gene are WNHNN and SYGVQD (reference sequence). The CDR3 reads CASRQGTLTFF. For the CDR3, the DNA is TGCGCCAGCAGACAGGGGACCTTGACTTTCTTT.

The chain uses TRBV6-1 and TRBJ2-2; D possibly corresponds to TRBD2 (6 bases). The germline V gene encodes CDR1 MNHNS and CDR2 SASEGT. V was clipped by 8 bases and J by 4 bases, with 17 bases between them. This CDR3 spans 15 amino acids. The CDR3 DNA is TGTGCCAGCGGGTCTAGCGACCGCGGCACCGGGGAGCTGTTTTTT. Its translation: CASGSSDRGTGELFF.

This clone appeared once. This chain uses TRBV5-8 with TRBJ2-3, with D perhaps matching TRBD2 (6 bases). The germline V gene has CDR1 SGHTS and CDR2 YDEGEE. The CDR3 totals 16 residues. V gave up 1 base and J gave up 2 bases, with 14 bases separating them. The CDR3 nucleotides read TGTGCCAGCAGCTTGTCAGGGAGGCCATCCACAGATACGCAGTATTTT. Amino acids: CASSLSGRPSTDTQYF.

The J gene is TRBJ2-5, the V gene TRBV5-8, with a weak D call TRBD2 (7 bases). This CDR3 contains 15 residues. Germline assignment: CDR1 SGHTS and CDR2 YDEGEE. The V end lost 0 bases, the J end lost 7 bases, and 16 bases lay between the germline ends. In nucleotides, the CDR3 is TGTGCCAGCAGCTTGGCCCAAGCGGGACACGGGACCCAGTACTTC. The encoded protein is CASSLAQAGHGTQYF.

The J gene is TRBJ1-5, the V gene TRBV28, with D unclear. Trimming pared 2 bases from V and 2 bases from J, leaving 13 bases between. The CDR3 sequence is 16 residues long. From germline, CDR1 is MDHEN and CDR2 SYDVKM. CDR3 in amino acids: CASSLGPSQGNQPQHF. The CDR3 region has the DNA TGTGCCAGCAGTTTAGGGCCCTCGCAGGGCAATCAGCCCCAGCATTTT.

V usage is TRBV4-2 and J usage is TRBJ2-3; 7 nucleotides match TRBD2. V shed 2 bases and J 0 bases; nucleotides not matched to a gene: 5. Germline CDR1 reads LGHNA; CDR2 reads YNFKEQ. This CDR3 spans 16 amino acids. Here the CDR3 reads CASSQTTSKSTDTQYF. The DNA for the CDR3 is TGTGCCAGCAGCCAAACGACTAGCAAAAGCACAGATACGCAGTATTTT.

In the case of this clone: This same CDR3 is encoded by further DNA sequences in the sample. The rearrangement links TRBV6-1 to TRBJ1-1, with TRBD1 as a possible D gene (6 bases). The CDR3 has 14 amino acids. Trimming cost V 1 base and J 2 bases, with 8 bases left between them. From germline, CDR1 is MNHNS and CDR2 SASEGT. Here the CDR3 reads CASSEGTVNTEAFF. As DNA, the CDR3 is TGTGCCAGCAGTGAAGGGACAGTCAACACTGAAGCTTTCTTT.

The CDR3 nucleotides are TGTGCCAGCAGCTTGACTCCGAACACCGGGGAGCTGTTTTTT. As protein: CASSLTPNTGELFF. The genes are TRBV11-3 and TRBJ2-2; D unresolved. The CDR3 covers 14 residues. The V end was cut by 3 bases, the J end by 0 bases, with 5 bases between. Germline lookup yields CDR1 SGHNT and CDR2 YENEEA.

This clone was observed once. The chain employs TRBV28 and TRBJ2-2; D perhaps matches TRBD2 (6 bases). In germline, CDR1 is MDHEN, CDR2 SYDVKM. Trimming removed 10 bases at V and 1 base at J, with 13 bases between. CDR3 length: 14 amino acids. The CDR3 region has the DNA TGTGCCACCAGGACCGGGGGGAACACCGGGGAGCTGTTTTTT. Translation gives CATRTGGNTGELFF. Full variable domain (rest looked up from reference TRBV28 and TRBJ2-2): DVKVTQSSRYLVKRTGEKVFLECVQDMDHENMFWYRQDPGLGLRLIYFSYDVKMKEKGDIPEGYSVSREKKERFSLILESASTNQTSMYLCATRTGGNTGELFFGEGSRLTVL.

The rearrangement joins TRBV13 to TRBJ1-1; D possibly corresponds to TRBD1 (5 bases). V was clipped by 2 bases and J by 5 bases, with 12 bases between them. Germline assignment: CDR1 PRHDT and CDR2 FYEKMQ (reference sequence). The CDR3 totals 14 residues. The CDR3 protein is CASSLILGTTEAFF. The CDR3 bases are TGTGCCAGCAGCTTAATATTAGGGACGACTGAAGCTTTCTTT.

This chain uses TRBV10-3 with TRBJ2-7; TRBD1 aligns across 10 bases. V lost 1 base to trimming and J lost 2 bases; unmatched junction nucleotides: 8. Germline assignment: CDR1 ENHRY and CDR2 SYGVKD. This CDR3 is built from 17 residues. CDR3 nucleotides: TGTGCCATCAGTGAGTTGGGTGGCGGGACAGGGGCCTACGAGCAGTACTTC. Protein: CAISELGGGTGAYEQYF.

This chain connects TRBV19 to TRBJ2-7; 10 nucleotides match TRBD2. This CDR3 spans 18 amino acids. Germline-derived CDR1 and CDR2 are LNHDA and SQIVND (reference sequence). Trimming cost V 3 bases and J 5 bases; bases outside gene matches: 16. Written as DNA, the CDR3 is TGTGCCAGTAGTATTAGGAGACTAGCGGGTCCCTCCCACGACGAGCAGTACTTC. Translation: CASSIRRLAGPSHDEQYF.

This rearrangement joins TRBV18 to TRBJ2-7, with TRBD1 as a possible D gene (6 bases). In germline, CDR1 is KGHSH, CDR2 LQKENI. The germline V and J ends were trimmed by 2 bases and 1 base, with 12 bases remaining between them. CDR3 size: 15 residues. Written as DNA, the CDR3 is TGTGCCAGCTCACCATTGCCAACAGGGTCCTACGAGCAGTACTTC. Translation: CASSPLPTGSYEQYF.

In this sample, this clone turned up once. The genes are TRBV28 and TRBJ1-1; D is perhaps TRBD1 (6 bases). Germline CDR1 MDHEN, CDR2 SYDVKM. CDR3 length equals 16 residues. Trimming shortened V by 5 bases and J by 5 bases, and 21 bases separated the two germline ends. This CDR3 is CASSPGWGRAGTEAFF. DNA for the CDR3: TGTGCCAGCAGTCCAGGGTGGGGGCGAGCGGGAACTGAAGCTTTCTTT.

The chain joins TRBV28 to TRBJ1-2, with D perhaps TRBD1 (6 bases). CDR1 and CDR2 (germline): MDHEN, SYDVKM. Trimming cost V 7 bases and J 0 bases, with 18 bases left between them. This CDR3 is 16 amino acids long. As DNA, the CDR3 is TGTGCCAGCACCCCCGGCCCAGGGGTGGCTAACTATGGCTACACCTTC. Protein: CASTPGPGVANYGYTF.

The chain is built from TRBV28 and TRBJ2-7; weak D call: TRBD1 (6 bases). In germline, CDR1 is MDHEN, CDR2 SYDVKM. This CDR3 is 13 amino acids long. The germline V and J ends were trimmed by 11 bases and 8 bases, with 22 bases remaining between them. The CDR3 loop reads CAVHQGIKSQQYF. The CDR3 DNA follows: TGTGCCGTTCATCAGGGGATTAAGTCTCAGCAGTACTTC.

V and J are TRBV10-3 and TRBJ2-7, with 8 bases that match TRBD2. J was trimmed by 0 bases and V by 3 bases; bases with no gene match: 4. Germline V gene sequence: CDR1 ENHRY, CDR2 SYGVKD. The length of the CDR3 is 15 residues. CDR3 sequence (DNA): TGTGCCATCAGTGAACATAGCGGGGCCTCCTACGAGCAGTACTTC. Protein sequence: CAISEHSGASYEQYF.

The rearrangement uses TRBV4-1 and TRBJ2-3; a possible D gene is TRBD2 (7 bases). Germline loops: CDR1 MGHRA, CDR2 YSYEKL. V dropped 8 bases and J dropped 1 base, with 13 bases sitting between them. CDR3 size: 14 residues. CDR3 region: CASGGGQGTDTQYF. CDR3 DNA sequence: TGCGCCAGCGGGGGGGGGCAAGGCACAGATACGCAGTATTTT.

V usage is TRBV7-2 and J usage is TRBJ1-2; no clear D gene. Germline lookup yields CDR1 SGHTA and CDR2 FQGNSA. V lost 4 bases, J lost 4 bases, and 10 bases lay in between. The CDR3 extends over 13 amino acids. This CDR3 reads CASSSEGSYGYTF. CDR3 nucleotides: TGTGCCAGCAGCTCAGAAGGGAGCTATGGCTACACCTTC.